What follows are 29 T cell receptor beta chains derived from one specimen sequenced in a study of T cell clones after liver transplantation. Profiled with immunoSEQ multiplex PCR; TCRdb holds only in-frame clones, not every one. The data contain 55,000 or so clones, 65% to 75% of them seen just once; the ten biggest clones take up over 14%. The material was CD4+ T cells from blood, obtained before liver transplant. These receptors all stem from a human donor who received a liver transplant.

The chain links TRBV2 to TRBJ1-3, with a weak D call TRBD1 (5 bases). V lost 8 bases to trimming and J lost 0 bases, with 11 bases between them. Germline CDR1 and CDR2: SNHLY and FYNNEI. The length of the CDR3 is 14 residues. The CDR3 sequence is CASLKDTSGNTIYF. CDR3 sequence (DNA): TGTGCCAGCCTTAAGGACACCTCTGGAAACACCATATATTTT.

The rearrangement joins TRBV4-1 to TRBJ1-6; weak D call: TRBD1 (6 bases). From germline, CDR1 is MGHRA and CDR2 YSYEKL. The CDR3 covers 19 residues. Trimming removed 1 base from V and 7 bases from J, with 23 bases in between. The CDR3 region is CASSQGSGGGAMWNSPLHF. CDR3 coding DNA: TGCGCCAGCAGCCAAGGTTCCGGAGGGGGGGCAATGTGGAATTCACCCCTCCACTTT.

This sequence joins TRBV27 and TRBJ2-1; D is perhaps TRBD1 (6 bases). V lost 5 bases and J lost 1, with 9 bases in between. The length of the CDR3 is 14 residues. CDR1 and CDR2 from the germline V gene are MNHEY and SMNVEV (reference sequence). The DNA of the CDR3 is TGTGCCAGCAGTACAGACAGGTCCTACAATGAGCAGTTCTTC. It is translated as CASSTDRSYNEQFF.

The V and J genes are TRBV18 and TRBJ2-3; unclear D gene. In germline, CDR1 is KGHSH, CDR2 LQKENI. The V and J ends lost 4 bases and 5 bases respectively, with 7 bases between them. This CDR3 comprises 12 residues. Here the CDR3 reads CASSRTGDTQYF. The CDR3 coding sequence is TGTGCCAGCTCACGTACGGGAGATACGCAGTATTTT. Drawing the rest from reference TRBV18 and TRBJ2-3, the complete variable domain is NAGVMQNPRHLVRRRGQEARLRCSPMKGHSHVYWYRQLPEEGLKFMVYLQKENIIDESGMPKERFSAEFPKEGPSILRIQQVVRGDSAAYFCASSRTGDTQYFGPGTRLTVL.

This chain's CDR3 is CASSWDRSSYNSPLHF. In DNA, the CDR3 is TGTGCCAGCAGCTGGGACAGGAGCTCCTATAATTCACCCCTCCACTTT. This chain links TRBV7-9 with TRBJ1-6; TRBD1 matches 8 bases. Trimming at V came to 4 bases and at J to 0 bases, leaving 2 bases not matched to a gene. CDR3 size: 16 residues. Germline assignment: CDR1 SEHNR and CDR2 FQNEAQ (reference sequence).

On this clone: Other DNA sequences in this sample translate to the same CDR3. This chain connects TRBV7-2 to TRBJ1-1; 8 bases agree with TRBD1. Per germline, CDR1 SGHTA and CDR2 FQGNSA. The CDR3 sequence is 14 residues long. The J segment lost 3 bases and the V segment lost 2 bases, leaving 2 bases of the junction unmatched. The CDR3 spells CASSLTGGDTEAFF. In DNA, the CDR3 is TGTGCCAGCAGCTTAACAGGGGGAGACACTGAAGCTTTCTTT.

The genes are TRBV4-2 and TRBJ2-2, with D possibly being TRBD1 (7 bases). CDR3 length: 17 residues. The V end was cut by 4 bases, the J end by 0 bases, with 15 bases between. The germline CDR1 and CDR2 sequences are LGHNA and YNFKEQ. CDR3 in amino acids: CASSPQGGPSNTGELFF. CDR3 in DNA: TGTGCCAGCAGCCCCCAGGGGGGCCCCTCGAACACCGGGGAGCTGTTTTTT.

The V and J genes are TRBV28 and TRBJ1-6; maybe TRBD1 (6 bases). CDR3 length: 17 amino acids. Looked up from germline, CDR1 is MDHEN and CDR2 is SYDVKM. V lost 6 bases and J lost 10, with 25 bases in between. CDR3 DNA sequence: TGTGCCAGCAGCCCATTCCAAATCCAGGGGCCCTCGTCACCCCTCCACTTT. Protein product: CASSPFQIQGPSSPLHF.

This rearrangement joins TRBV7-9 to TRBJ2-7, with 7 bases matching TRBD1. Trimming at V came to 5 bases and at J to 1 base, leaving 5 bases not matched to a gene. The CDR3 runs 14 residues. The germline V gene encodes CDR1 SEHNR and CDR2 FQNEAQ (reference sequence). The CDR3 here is CASSAWTGSYEQYF. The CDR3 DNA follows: TGTGCCAGCAGCGCCTGGACAGGATCCTACGAGCAGTACTTC.

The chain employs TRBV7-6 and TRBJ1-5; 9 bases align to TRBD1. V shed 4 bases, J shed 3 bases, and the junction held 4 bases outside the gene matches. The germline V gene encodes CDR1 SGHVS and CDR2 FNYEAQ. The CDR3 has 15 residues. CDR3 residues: CASSSGQGLNQPQHF. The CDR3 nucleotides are TGTGCCAGCAGCTCGGGACAGGGCCTCAATCAGCCCCAGCATTTT.

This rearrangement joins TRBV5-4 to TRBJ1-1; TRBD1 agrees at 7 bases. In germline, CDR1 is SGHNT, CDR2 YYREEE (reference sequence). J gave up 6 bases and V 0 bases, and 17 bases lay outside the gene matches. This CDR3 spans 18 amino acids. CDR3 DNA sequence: TGTGCCAGCAGCTTGGCCAGGGGGATGGAGAGAGGAAGGTCTGAAGCTTTCTTT. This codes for CASSLARGMERGRSEAFF.

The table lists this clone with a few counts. The CDR3 here is CASSETVAKNIQYF. CDR3 sequence (DNA): TGTGCCAGCAGCGAGACAGTAGCCAAAAACATTCAGTACTTC. This chain uses TRBV7-2 with TRBJ2-4; perhaps TRBD1 as D (5 bases). There are 14 residues in the CDR3. CDR1 and CDR2 (germline): SGHTA, FQGNSA. Trimming removed 5 bases at V and 0 bases at J, with 8 bases between.

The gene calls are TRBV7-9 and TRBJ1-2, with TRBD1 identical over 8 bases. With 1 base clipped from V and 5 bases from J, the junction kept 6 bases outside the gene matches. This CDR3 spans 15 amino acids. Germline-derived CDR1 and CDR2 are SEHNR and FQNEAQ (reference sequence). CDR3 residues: CASSLGQGAHYGYTF. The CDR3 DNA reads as TGTGCCAGCAGCTTAGGTCAGGGGGCGCATTATGGCTACACCTTC.

In nucleotides, the CDR3 is TGTGCCAGCAGCTTGGGCAGAATTTCTAGCACAGATACGCAGTATTTT. This sequence encodes CASSLGRISSTDTQYF. This chain uses TRBV5-6 with TRBJ2-3; D ambiguous. V was clipped by 0 bases and J by 0 bases, with 11 bases between them. The CDR3 extends over 16 amino acids. Germline V CDR1 and CDR2: SGHDT, YYEEEE.

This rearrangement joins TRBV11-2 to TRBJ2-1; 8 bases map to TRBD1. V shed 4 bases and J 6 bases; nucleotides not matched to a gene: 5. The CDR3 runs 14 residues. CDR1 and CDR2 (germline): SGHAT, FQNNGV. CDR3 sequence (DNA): TGTGCCAGCAGCTCATGGACAGGGACCAATGAGCAGTTCTTC. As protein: CASSSWTGTNEQFF.

DNA of the CDR3: TGTGCCAGCAACACCTTAGGCGGAGGGAAGAACACTGAAGCTTTCTTT. This translates into CASNTLGGGKNTEAFF. The V and J genes are TRBV6-6 and TRBJ1-1; D remains ambiguous. Germline values: CDR1 MNHNY, CDR2 SVGAGI (reference sequence). This CDR3 spans 16 amino acids. V lost 7 bases and J lost 1, with 19 bases in between.

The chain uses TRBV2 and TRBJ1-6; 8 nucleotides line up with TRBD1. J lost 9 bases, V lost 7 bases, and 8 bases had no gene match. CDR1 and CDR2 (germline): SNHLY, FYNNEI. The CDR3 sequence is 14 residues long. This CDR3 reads CASITGTGFSPLHF. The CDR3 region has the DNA TGTGCCAGCATTACCGGGACAGGTTTTTCACCCCTCCACTTT.

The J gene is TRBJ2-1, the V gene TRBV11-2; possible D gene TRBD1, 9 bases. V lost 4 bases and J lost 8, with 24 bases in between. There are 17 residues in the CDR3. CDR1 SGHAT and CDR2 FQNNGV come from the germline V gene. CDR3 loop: CASSSRGGQGQWDEQFF. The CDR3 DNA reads TGTGCCAGCAGCTCTCGGGGGGGACAGGGTCAATGGGATGAGCAGTTCTTC.

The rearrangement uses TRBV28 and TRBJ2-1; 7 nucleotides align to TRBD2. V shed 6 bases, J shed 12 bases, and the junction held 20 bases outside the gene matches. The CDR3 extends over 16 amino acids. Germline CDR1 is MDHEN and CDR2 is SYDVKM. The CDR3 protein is CASRPLPLSSGSWQFF. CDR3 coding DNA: TGTGCCAGCAGGCCTTTACCCCTCTCTAGCGGATCGTGGCAGTTCTTC.

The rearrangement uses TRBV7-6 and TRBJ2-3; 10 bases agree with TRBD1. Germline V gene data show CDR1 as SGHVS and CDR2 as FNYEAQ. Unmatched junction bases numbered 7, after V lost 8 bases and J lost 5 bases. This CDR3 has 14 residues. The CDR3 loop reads CASGVGQGRDTQYF. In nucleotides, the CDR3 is TGTGCCAGCGGGGTGGGACAGGGGCGAGATACGCAGTATTTT.

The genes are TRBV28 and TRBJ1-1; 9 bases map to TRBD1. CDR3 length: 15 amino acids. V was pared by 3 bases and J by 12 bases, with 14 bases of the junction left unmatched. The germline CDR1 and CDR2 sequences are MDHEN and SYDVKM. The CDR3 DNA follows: TGTGCCAGCAGTTTGCCGACCACAGGGGGCAGAAGGTCTTTCTTT. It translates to CASSLPTTGGRRSFF.

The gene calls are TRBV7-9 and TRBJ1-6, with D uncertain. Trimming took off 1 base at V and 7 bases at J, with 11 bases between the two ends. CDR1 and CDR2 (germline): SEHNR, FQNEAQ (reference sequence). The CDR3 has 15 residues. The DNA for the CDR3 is TGTGCCAGCAGCTTAGATACGGGGTTGAATTCACCCCTCCACTTT. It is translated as CASSLDTGLNSPLHF.

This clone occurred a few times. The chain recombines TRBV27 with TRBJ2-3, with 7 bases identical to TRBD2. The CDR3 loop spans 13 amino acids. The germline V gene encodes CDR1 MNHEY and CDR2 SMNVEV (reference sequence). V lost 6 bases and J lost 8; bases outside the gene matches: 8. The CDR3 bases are TGTGCCAGCAGCCTAGAACGCGGGGGTACGCAGTATTTT. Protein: CASSLERGGTQYF.

Here the CDR3 reads CASSEWDSSRGYTF. The CDR3 DNA sequence: TGTGCCAGCAGTGAGTGGGACAGCTCGAGGGGCTACACCTTC. The rearrangement uses TRBV6-1 and TRBJ1-2, with 7 nucleotides matching TRBD1. This CDR3 spans 14 amino acids. CDR1 and CDR2 (germline): MNHNS, SASEGT. Unmatched junction bases numbered 9, after V lost 3 bases and J lost 8 bases.

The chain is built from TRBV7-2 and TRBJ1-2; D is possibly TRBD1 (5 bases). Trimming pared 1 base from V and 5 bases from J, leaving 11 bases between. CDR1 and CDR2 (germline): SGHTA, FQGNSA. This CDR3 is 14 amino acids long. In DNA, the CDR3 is TGTGCCAGCAGCTTAGGTCAGGGAATGTATGGCTACACCTTC. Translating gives CASSLGQGMYGYTF.

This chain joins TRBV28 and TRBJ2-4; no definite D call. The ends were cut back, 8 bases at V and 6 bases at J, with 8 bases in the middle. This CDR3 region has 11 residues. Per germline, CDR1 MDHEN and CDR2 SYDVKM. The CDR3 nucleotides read TGTGCCAGCGTCTCCTCAAACATTCAGTACTTC. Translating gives CASVSSNIQYF.

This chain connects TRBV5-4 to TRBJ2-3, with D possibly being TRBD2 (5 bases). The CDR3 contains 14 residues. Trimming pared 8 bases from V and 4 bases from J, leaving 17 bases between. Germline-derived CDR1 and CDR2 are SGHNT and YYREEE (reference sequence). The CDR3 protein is CASSPGFSADTQYF. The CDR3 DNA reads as TGTGCCAGTTCCCCGGGATTTTCCGCAGATACGCAGTATTTT.

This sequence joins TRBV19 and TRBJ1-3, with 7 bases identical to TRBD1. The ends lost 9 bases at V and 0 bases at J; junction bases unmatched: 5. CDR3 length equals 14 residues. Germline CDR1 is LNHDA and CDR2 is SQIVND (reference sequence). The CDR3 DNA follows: TGTGCCAGGCCGGGACAGAGCTCTGGAAACACCATATATTTT. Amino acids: CARPGQSSGNTIYF.

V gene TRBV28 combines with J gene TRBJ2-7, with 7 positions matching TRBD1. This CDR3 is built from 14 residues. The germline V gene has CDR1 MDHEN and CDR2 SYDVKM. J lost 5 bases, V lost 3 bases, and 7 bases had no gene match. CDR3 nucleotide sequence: TGTGCCAGCAGTTTTAGACAGGGAAGTGACGAGCAGTACTTC. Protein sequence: CASSFRQGSDEQYF.